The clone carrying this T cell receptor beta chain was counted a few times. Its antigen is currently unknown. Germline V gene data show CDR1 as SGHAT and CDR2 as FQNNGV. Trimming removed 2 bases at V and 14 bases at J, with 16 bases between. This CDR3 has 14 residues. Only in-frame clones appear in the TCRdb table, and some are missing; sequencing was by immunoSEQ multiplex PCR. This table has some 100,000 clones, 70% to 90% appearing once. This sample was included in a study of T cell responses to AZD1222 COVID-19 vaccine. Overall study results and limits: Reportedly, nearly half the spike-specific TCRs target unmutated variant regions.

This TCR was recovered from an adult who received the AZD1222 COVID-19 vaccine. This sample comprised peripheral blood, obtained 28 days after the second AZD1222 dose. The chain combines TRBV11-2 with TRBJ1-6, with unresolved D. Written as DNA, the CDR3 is TGTGCCAGCAGCTTACAAGATTTTGGTTTAGCCCTCCACTTT. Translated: CASSLQDFGLALHF.